This T cell receptor beta chain comes out of a study of T-cell memory formation after mild COVID-19. Study findings and constraints: The main location of contracting CD4+ clones was CM and EM, and that of contracting CD8+ clones was EMRA. Later expanders leaned CD4+, whereas day 15 to 85 contracting clones were balanced CD4/CD8.

A remark on this clonotype: The antigen is undetermined.

TCR alpha and TCR beta cDNA libraries carrying sample barcodes and UMIs came from 5'RACE with constant-segment primers. MiXCR was run by TCRdb on the 5' RACE reads, yielding one entry per CDR3 protein. The table shows approximately 500,000 distinct CDR3 sequences, with roughly 23% occurring only once. The TCR comes from an adult woman who had mild COVID-19 (a few samples of this study predate the infection). Cell type and time point are not known. Input material: PBMCs or a T cell subset sorted from them (not recorded which).

CDR3 nucleotides: TGTGCCAGCAGCCCAGTCGGGACAGCCAACTCTGGGGCCAACGTCCTGACTTTC. It translates to CASSPVGTANSGANVLTF. The gene calls are TRBV7-7 and TRBJ2-6, with TRBD1 matching over 7 bases. The J segment lost 0 bases and the V segment lost 5 bases, leaving 10 bases of the junction unmatched. Germline V gives CDR1 SSHAT, CDR2 FNYEAQ (reference sequence). The CDR3 loop spans 18 amino acids.